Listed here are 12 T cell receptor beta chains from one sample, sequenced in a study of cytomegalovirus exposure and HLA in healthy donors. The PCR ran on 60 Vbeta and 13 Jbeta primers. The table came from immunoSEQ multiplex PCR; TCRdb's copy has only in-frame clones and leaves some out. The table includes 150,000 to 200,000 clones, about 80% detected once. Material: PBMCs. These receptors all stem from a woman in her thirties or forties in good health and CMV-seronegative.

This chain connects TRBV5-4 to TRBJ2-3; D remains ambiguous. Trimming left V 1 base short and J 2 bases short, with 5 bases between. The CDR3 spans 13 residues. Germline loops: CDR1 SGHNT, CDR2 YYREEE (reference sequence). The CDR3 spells CASSLQNTDTQYF. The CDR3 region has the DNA TGTGCCAGCAGCTTGCAGAACACAGATACGCAGTATTTT.

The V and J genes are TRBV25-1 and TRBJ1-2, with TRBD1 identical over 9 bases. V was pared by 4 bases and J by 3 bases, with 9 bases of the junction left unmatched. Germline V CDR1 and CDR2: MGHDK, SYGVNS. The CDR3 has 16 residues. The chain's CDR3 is CASSVSTTGGYYGYTF. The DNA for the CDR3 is TGTGCCAGCAGTGTTTCGACGACAGGGGGGTACTATGGCTACACCTTC.

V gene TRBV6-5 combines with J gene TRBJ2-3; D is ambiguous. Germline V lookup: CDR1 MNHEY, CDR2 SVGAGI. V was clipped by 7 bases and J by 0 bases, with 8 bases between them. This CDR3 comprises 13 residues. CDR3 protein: CASNGGSTDTQYF. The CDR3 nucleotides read TGTGCCAGCAACGGCGGAAGCACAGATACGCAGTATTTT.

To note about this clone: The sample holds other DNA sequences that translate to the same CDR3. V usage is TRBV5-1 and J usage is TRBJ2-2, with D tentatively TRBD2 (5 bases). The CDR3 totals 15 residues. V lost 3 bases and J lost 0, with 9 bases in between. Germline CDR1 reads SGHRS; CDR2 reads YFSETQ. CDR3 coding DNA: TGCGCCAGCAGCTCTCTAGCAGCGAACACCGGGGAGCTGTTTTTT. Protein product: CASSSLAANTGELFF.

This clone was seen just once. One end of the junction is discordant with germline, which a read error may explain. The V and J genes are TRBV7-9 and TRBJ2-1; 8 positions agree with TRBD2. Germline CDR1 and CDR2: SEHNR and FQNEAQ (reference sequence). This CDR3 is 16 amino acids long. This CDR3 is CSSSLTSGRAWDEQFF. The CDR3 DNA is TGTTCCAGCAGCTTAACCTCCGGGAGGGCCTGGGATGAGCAGTTCTTC.

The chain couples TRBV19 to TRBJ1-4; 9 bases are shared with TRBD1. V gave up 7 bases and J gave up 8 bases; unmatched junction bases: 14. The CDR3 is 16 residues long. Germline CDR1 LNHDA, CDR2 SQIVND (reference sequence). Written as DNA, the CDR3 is TGTGCCAGTAACGCCCCCAGGACAGGGGAAGGGGAAAAACTGTTTTTT. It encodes CASNAPRTGEGEKLFF.

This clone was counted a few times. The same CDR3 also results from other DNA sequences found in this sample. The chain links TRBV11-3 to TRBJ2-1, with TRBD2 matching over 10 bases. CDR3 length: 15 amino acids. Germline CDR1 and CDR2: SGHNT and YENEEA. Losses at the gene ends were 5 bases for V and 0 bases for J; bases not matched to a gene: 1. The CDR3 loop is CASSPSGSSYNEQFF. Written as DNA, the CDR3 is TGTGCCAGCAGCCCTAGCGGGAGCTCCTACAATGAGCAGTTCTTC.

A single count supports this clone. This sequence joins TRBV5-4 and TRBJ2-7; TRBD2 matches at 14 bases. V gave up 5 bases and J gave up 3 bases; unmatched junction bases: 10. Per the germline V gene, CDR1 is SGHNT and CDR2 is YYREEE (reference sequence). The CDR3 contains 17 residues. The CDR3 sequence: CASSTASGTSGSYEQYF. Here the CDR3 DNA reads TGTGCCAGCAGTACCGCTTCCGGGACTAGCGGGAGCTACGAGCAGTACTTC.

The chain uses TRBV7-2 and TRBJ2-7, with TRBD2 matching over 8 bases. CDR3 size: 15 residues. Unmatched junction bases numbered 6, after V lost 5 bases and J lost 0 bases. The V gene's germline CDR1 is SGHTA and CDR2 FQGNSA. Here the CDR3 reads CASSPTGGSSYEQYV. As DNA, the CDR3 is TGTGCCAGCAGCCCCACGGGGGGGAGCTCCTACGAGCAGTACGTC.

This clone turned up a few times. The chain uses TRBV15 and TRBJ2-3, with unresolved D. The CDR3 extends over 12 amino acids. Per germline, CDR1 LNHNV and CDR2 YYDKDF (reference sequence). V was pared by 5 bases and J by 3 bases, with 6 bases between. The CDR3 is CATSPGTDTQYF. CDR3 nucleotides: TGTGCCACCAGCCCAGGAACAGATACGCAGTATTTT.

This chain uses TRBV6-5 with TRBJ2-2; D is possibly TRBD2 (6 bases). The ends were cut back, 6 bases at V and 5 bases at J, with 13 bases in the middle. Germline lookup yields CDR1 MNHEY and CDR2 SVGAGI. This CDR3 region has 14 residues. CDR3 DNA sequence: TGTGCCAGCAGCAGACTAGAGGAGACCGGGGAGCTGTTTTTT. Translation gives CASSRLEETGELFF.

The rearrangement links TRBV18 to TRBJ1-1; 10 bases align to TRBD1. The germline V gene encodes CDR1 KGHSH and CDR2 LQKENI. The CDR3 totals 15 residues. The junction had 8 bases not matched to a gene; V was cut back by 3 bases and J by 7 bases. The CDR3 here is CASSPTGTGANEAFF. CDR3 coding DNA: TGTGCCAGCTCACCCACCGGGACAGGGGCTAATGAAGCTTTCTTT. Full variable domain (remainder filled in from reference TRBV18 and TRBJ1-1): NAGVMQNPRHLVRRRGQEARLRCSPMKGHSHVYWYRQLPEEGLKFMVYLQKENIIDESGMPKERFSAEFPKEGPSILRIQQVVRGDSAAYFCASSPTGTGANEAFFGQGTRLTVV.